This TCR beta chain emerged from a study of CD4 and CD8 cells across lung adenocarcinoma regions. Donors had localized lung adenocarcinoma, a non-small cell lung cancer. A single record per CDR3 protein comes from TCRdb applying MiXCR to the PCR reads. Among 22,000 or so distinct CDR3 sequences listed, under 70% were seen once. At least ten counts were recorded for this clonotype. Sequenced: CD8+ T cells from the center of a lung tumor. This TCR was recovered from a female donor with lung adenocarcinoma. The CD4 and CD8 labels of this study may be unreliable.

The CDR3 region is CASSEPGTGNTEAFF. CDR3 DNA sequence: TGTGCCAGCAGTGAGCCCGGGACAGGGAACACTGAAGCTTTCTTT. This chain joins TRBV6-1 and TRBJ1-1; the match to TRBD1 covers 8 bases. This CDR3 region has 15 residues. J gave up 1 base and V 3 bases, and 4 bases lay outside the gene matches. CDR1 MNHNS and CDR2 SASEGT come from the germline V gene.